A selection of T cell receptor beta chains follows, all from one sample in a study of T cell clones after liver transplantation. TCRdb keeps only in-frame clones here, not all; method: immunoSEQ multiplex PCR. The sample has tens of thousands of clones, roughly 70% seen once. Material: CD4+ T cells from blood, obtained at the 22-month timepoint. All receptors derive from a human patient who received a liver transplant. Certain T cells may be donor cells from the graft. CDR3s include the opening cysteine and the closing phenylalanine or tryptophan. The D gene is left open where the match is weak. A clone size is listed for some rows: how often the clone was seen (once, few, many), or a class if it is expanded.

V gene	clone size	J gene	D gene	CDR3 DNA	CDR3 protein
TRBV7-2	-	TRBJ1-6	TRBD1	TGTGCCAGCAGCTTATATCAGATCAGGGGGGAGTCACCCCTCCACTTT	CASSLYQIRGESPLHF
TRBV9	-	TRBJ2-7	-	TGTGCCAGCAGCGTAGGTAGAACCTCGTACGAGCAGTACTTC	CASSVGRTSYEQYF
TRBV28	-	TRBJ1-2	-	TGTGCCAGCAGTTTAAAGACGGGGGGCGCTGGCTATGGCTACACCTTC	CASSLKTGGAGYGYTF
TRBV27	few	TRBJ1-6	TRBD1	TGTGCCAGCAGATTAAGGGACAGGGATTCACCCCTCCACTTT	CASRLRDRDSPLHF
TRBV6-6	-	TRBJ2-6	-	TGTGCCAGCAGTTACGGTTCAGGGGCCAACGTCCTGACTTTC	CASSYGSGANVLTF
TRBV7-2	-	TRBJ2-5	-	TGTGCCAGCAGCTTAGTGGGTGAGACCCAGTACTTC	CASSLVGETQYF
TRBV28	-	TRBJ2-3	-	TGTGCCAGCCAAGGGCACTCTAGCACAGATACGCAGTATTTT	CASQGHSSTDTQYF
TRBV28	-	TRBJ2-3	TRBD1	TGTGCCAGCAGCAACAGGGGCCCCATGGGTACGCAGTATTTT	CASSNRGPMGTQYF
TRBV25-1	once	TRBJ2-2	TRBD2	TGTGCCAGCAGTTCAGGGAGGGAGGTCTTCGGGGAGCTGTTTTTT	CASSSGREVFGELFF
TRBV28	few	TRBJ2-5	TRBD1	TGTGCCAGCAGGTCGGGACAGGGGGGTCAAGAGACCCAGTACTTC	CASRSGQGGQETQYF
TRBV21-1	-	TRBJ2-7	-	TGTGCCAGCAGCAAATTCCACGTGCGGGGACGGGGCTCCTACGAGCAGTACTTC	CASSKFHVRGRGSYEQYF
TRBV30	-	TRBJ1-1	-	TGTGCCTGGAGTTTAGAACGGGACACTGAAGCTTTCTTT	CAWSLERDTEAFF
TRBV5-4	-	TRBJ1-1	TRBD1	TGTGCCAGCAGCTCGGGACAGGGGCTGGGGGACACTGAAGCTTTCTTT	CASSSGQGLGDTEAFF
TRBV10-1	-	TRBJ1-2	TRBD1	TGCGCCAGCAGCCAGGACAGGGACTATGGCTACACCTTC	CASSQDRDYGYTF
TRBV6-6	-	TRBJ2-1	-	TGTGCCAGCAGGCCTCAGGGGCTTCCATACAATGAGCAGTTCTTC	CASRPQGLPYNEQFF
TRBV25-1	-	TRBJ2-3	TRBD2	TGTGCCAGCAGACGGGCGGGGGGCCGGGCAGATACGCAGTATTTT	CASRRAGGRADTQYF
TRBV2	few	TRBJ1-6	-	TGTGCCAGCAGTGCGGGAGGGTTCTATAATTCACCCCTCCACTTT	CASSAGGFYNSPLHF
TRBV25-1	-	TRBJ1-4	-	TGTGCCAGCAGTATGGCGGGAGGACTTAATGAAAAACTGTTTTTT	CASSMAGGLNEKLFF
TRBV21-1	-	TRBJ1-6	-	TGTGCCAGCAGCAAACTTGGGACAGGGGACTCACCCCTCCACTTT	CASSKLGTGDSPLHF
TRBV2	few	TRBJ1-6	TRBD1	TGTGCCAGCAGTGATCTGACAGGGCAAGGGAATTCACCCCTCCACTTT	CASSDLTGQGNSPLHF
TRBV11-2	-	TRBJ2-5	-	TGTGCCAGCAGCTTCGACAGGCAAGAGACCCAGTACTTC	CASSFDRQETQYF
TRBV2	-	TRBJ1-2	-	TGTGCCAGCAGTGAAGTAGTGGGAGTAAGGTATGGCTACACCTTC	CASSEVVGVRYGYTF
TRBV30	few	TRBJ2-3	TRBD1	TGTGCCTGGAGTTACAGGGGTGATACGCAGTATTTT	CAWSYRGDTQYF
TRBV7-2	-	TRBJ2-3	-	TGTGCCAGCAGCCTTTACACCCCTAGCACAGATACGCAGTATTTT	CASSLYTPSTDTQYF
TRBV30	once	TRBJ1-1	TRBD1	TGTGCCTGTAGGACCGGACAGGGCTCGTACACTGAAGCTTTCTTT	CACRTGQGSYTEAFF
TRBV28	once	TRBJ1-3	-	TGTGCCAGCCAGGGACCCCCTGGAAACACCATATATTTT	CASQGPPGNTIYF
TRBV27	-	TRBJ1-1	-	TGTGCCAGCAGAATGGGGGGGGAGAACACTGAAGCTTTCTTT	CASRMGGENTEAFF
TRBV9	-	TRBJ2-6	TRBD2	TGTGCCAGCAGCGTATCCCCGTTCCCAGGACTAGCGGGGGGCCCATCTGGGGCCAACGTCCTGACTTTC	CASSVSPFPGLAGGPSGANVLTF
TRBV5-1	-	TRBJ2-5	-	TGCGCCAGCAGCTTTCCCGGGACTCTTCAAGAGACCCAGTACTTC	CASSFPGTLQETQYF
TRBV6-1	few	TRBJ1-5	-	TGTGCCAGCAGTGAAGCTGTTGGAGGGGCGAGCAATCAGCCCCAGCATTTT	CASSEAVGGASNQPQHF
TRBV6-1	few	TRBJ1-6	-	TGTGCCAGTACGGGCTCCTATAATTCACCCCTCCACTTT	CASTGSYNSPLHF
TRBV28	-	TRBJ2-7	-	TGTGCCAGCAGTTTACACAGGGTTTCGGACGAGCAGTACTTC	CASSLHRVSDEQYF
TRBV7-9	-	TRBJ1-1	-	TGTGCCAGCAGCTTACCTTATCAGAACACTGAAGCTTTCTTT	CASSLPYQNTEAFF
TRBV11-2	-	TRBJ2-5	TRBD2	TGTGCCAGCAGCCTGAGGACTAGCGGGGGTGAGACCCAGTACTTC	CASSLRTSGGETQYF
TRBV1	-	TRBJ1-5	-	TGCACCAGCAGCCAAGATCCCCCTCCAGGGCTCGTTAGCAATCAGCCCCAGCATTTT	CTSSQDPPPGLVSNQPQHF
TRBV2	-	TRBJ2-3	-	TGTGCCAGCAGTGAACCGAAGGGTGAAAGAGATACGCAGTATTTT	CASSEPKGERDTQYF
TRBV2	-	TRBJ2-2	TRBD2	TGTGCCAGCAATTCCAAGCGGGGGGGTGCCACCGGGGAGCTGTTTTTT	CASNSKRGGATGELFF
TRBV4-1	-	TRBJ2-7	TRBD2	TGCGCCAGCAGTTTCTCAACCTCCCTAGCGGGGGGTCACTACGAGCAGTACTTC	CASSFSTSLAGGHYEQYF
TRBV6-1	-	TRBJ1-5	-	TGTGCCAGCCGAGAACCAGGTTATAGCAATCAGCCCCAGCATTTT	CASREPGYSNQPQHF
TRBV27	-	TRBJ1-1	-	TGTGCCAGCAGTTTCCAGGGTGGTACTGAAGCTTTCTTT	CASSFQGGTEAFF